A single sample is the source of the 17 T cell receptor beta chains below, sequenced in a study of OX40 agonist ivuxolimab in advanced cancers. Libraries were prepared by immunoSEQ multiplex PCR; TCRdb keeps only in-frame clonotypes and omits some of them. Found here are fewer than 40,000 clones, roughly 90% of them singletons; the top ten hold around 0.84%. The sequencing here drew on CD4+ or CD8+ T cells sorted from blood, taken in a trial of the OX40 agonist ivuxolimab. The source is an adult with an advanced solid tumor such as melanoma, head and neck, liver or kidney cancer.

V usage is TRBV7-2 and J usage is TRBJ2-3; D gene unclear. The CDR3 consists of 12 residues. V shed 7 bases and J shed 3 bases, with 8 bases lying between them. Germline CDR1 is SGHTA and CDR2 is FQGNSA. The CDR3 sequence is CASTPQTDTQYF. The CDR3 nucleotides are TGTGCCAGCACCCCGCAAACAGATACGCAGTATTTT.

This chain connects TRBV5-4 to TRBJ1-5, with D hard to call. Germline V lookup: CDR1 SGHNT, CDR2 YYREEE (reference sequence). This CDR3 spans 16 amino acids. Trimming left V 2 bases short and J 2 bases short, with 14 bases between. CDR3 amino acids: CASSFPFGSRNQPQHF. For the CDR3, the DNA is TGTGCCAGCAGCTTTCCGTTCGGGAGCCGCAATCAGCCCCAGCATTTT.

The CDR3 DNA reads TGTGCCAGCAGCCCGGGACAGGGGGCTAACTATGGCTACACCTTC. Its translation: CASSPGQGANYGYTF. The chain combines TRBV7-9 with TRBJ1-2; 11 nucleotides agree with TRBD1. The CDR3 contains 15 residues. Trimming at V came to 5 bases and at J to 0 bases, leaving 2 bases not matched to a gene. In germline, CDR1 is SEHNR, CDR2 FQNEAQ (reference sequence).

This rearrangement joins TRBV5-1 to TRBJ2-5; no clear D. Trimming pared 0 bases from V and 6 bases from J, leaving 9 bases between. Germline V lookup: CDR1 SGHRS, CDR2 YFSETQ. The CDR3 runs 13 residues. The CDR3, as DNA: TGCGCCAGCAGCTTGGAGTCTTGGCAGACCCAGTACTTC. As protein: CASSLESWQTQYF.

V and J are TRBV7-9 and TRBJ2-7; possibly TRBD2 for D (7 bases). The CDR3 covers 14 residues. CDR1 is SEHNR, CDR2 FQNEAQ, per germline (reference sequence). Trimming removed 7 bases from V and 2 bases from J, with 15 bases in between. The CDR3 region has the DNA TGTGCCAGCAACAGAGGGGGGGCCCCCTACGAGCAGTACTTC. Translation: CASNRGGAPYEQYF.

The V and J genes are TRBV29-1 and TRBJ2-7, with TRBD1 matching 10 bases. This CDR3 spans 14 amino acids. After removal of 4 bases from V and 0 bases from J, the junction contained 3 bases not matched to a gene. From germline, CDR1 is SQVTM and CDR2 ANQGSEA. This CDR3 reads CSVGGQGPSYEQYF. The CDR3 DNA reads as TGCAGCGTTGGGGGACAGGGGCCCTCCTACGAGCAGTACTTC.

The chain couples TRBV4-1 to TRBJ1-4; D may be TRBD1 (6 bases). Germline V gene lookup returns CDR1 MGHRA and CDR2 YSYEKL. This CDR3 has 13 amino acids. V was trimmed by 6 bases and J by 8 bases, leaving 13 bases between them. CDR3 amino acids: CASSPGEREKLFF. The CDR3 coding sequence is TGCGCCAGCAGTCCAGGGGAAAGGGAAAAACTGTTTTTT.

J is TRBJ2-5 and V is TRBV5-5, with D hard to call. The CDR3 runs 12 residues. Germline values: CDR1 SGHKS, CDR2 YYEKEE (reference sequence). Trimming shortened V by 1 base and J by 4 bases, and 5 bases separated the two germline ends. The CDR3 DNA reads TGTGCCAGCAGCTTGTTTCGAGAGACCCAGTACTTC. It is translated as CASSLFRETQYF.

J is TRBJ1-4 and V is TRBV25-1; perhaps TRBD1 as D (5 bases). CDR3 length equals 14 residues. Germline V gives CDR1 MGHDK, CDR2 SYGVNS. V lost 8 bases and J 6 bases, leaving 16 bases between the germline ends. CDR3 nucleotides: TGTGCCAGCGGGGACTTGCACTTGGATGAAAAACTGTTTTTT. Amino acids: CASGDLHLDEKLFF. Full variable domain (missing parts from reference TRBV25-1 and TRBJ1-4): EADIYQTPRYLVIGTGKKITLECSQTMGHDKMYWYQQDPGMELHLIHYSYGVNSTEKGDLSSESTVSRIRTEHFPLTLESARPSHTSQYLCASGDLHLDEKLFFGSGTQLSVL.

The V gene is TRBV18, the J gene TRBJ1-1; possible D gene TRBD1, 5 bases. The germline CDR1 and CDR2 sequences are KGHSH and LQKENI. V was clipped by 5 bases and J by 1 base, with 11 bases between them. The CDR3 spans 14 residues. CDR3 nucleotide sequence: TGTGCCAGCTCAGCAGGGCGGTGGAACACTGAAGCTTTCTTT. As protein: CASSAGRWNTEAFF.

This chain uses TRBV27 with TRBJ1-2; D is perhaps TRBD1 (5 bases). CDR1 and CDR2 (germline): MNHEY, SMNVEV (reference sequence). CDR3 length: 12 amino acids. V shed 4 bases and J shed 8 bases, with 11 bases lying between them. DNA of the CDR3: TGTGCCAGCAGTTCCCTGGGGCGCGGCTACACCTTC. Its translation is CASSSLGRGYTF.

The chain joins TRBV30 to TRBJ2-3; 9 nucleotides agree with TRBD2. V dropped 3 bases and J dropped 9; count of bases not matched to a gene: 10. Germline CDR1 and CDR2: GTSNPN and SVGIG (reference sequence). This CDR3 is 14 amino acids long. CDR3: CAWRRGGRSETQYF. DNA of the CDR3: TGTGCCTGGAGGCGGGGGGGCCGGTCGGAGACGCAGTATTTT.

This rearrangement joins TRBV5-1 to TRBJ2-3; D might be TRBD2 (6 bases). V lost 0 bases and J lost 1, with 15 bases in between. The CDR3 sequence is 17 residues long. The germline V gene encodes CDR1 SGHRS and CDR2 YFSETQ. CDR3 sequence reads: CASSLAGGSIRTDTQYF. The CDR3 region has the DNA TGCGCCAGCAGCTTGGCTGGAGGGTCTATTCGCACAGATACGCAGTATTTT.

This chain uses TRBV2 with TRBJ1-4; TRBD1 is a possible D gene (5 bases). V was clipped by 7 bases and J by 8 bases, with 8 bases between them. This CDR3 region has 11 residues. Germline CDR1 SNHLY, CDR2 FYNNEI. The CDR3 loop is CASIGGEKLFF. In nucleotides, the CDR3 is TGTGCCAGCATTGGGGGAGAAAAACTGTTTTTT. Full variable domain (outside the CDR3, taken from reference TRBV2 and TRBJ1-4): EPEVTQTPSHQVTQMGQEVILRCVPISNHLYFYWYRQILGQKVEFLVSFYNNEISEKSEIFDDQFSVERPDGSNFTLKIRSTKLEDSAMYFCASIGGEKLFFGSGTQLSVL.

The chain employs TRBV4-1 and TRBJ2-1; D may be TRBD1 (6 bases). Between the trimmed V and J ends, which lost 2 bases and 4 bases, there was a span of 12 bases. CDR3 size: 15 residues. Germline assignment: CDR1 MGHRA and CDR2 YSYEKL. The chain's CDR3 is CASSQQLTGYNEQFF. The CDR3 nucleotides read TGCGCCAGCAGCCAACAACTAACAGGGTACAATGAGCAGTTCTTC.

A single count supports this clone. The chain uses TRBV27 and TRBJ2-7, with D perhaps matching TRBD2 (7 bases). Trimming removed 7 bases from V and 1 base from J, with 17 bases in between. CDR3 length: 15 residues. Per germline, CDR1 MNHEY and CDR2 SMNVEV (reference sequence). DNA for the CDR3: TGTGCCAGCAATCCCCGGGGGGCAGGGTCCTACGAGCAGTACTTC. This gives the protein CASNPRGAGSYEQYF.

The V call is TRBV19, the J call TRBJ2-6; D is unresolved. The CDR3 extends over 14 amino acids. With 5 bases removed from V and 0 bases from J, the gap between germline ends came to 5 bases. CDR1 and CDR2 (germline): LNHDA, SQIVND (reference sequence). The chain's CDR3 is CASSESSGANVLTF. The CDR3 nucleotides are TGTGCCAGTAGTGAGAGCTCTGGGGCCAACGTCCTGACTTTC.